These 27 T cell receptor beta chains were sequenced from one sample in a study of T cells after somatic rescue of genetic block. Some clones are missing from TCRdb's copy, which holds only in-frame ones; the method was immunoSEQ multiplex PCR. The data contain about 63,000 clones, roughly nine tenths of them singletons. The sample taken for sequencing was peripheral blood mononuclear cells (PBMCs). Receptors originate from a man in his forties.

Here the CDR3 DNA reads TGCGCCAGCAGCAAAAACCGGGACAGCGGAGGTGCCGGGGAGCTGTTTTTT. It yields the protein CASSKNRDSGGAGELFF. The V gene is TRBV5-1, the J gene TRBJ2-2; 7 bases align to TRBD1. The CDR3 loop spans 17 amino acids. Germline V gene data show CDR1 as SGHRS and CDR2 as YFSETQ. V lost 4 bases, J lost 6 bases, and 15 bases stayed unmatched. Supplemented by reference TRBV5-1 and TRBJ2-2, the full variable domain reads KAGVTQTPRYLIKTRGQQVTLSCSPISGHRSVSWYQQTPGQGLQFLFEYFSETQRNKGNFPGRFSGRQFSNSRSEMNVSTLELGDSALYLCASSKNRDSGGAGELFFGEGSRLTVL.

This chain uses TRBV2 with TRBJ2-3; D may be TRBD1 (6 bases). V was trimmed by 6 bases and J by 0 bases, leaving 10 bases between them. Germline V gene lookup returns CDR1 SNHLY and CDR2 FYNNEI. The CDR3 contains 14 residues. The CDR3 region has the DNA TGTGCCAGCAGGAGGACAGCCAGCACAGATACGCAGTATTTT. Protein: CASRRTASTDTQYF.

This clone occurred once. J is TRBJ2-5 and V is TRBV15; TRBD1 aligns across 8 bases. The J call is doubtful: the DNA matches TRBJ2-7 better. The CDR3 length is 13 residues. In germline, CDR1 is LNHNV, CDR2 YYDKDF (reference sequence). The CDR3 DNA sequence: TGTGCCACCAGCGGACAGACAGGGGACGAGCAGTACTTC. Protein product: CATSGQTGDEQYF.

This chain links TRBV7-8 with TRBJ1-1; the D is unclear. Germline V gene data show CDR1 as SGHVS and CDR2 as FQNEAQ. The CDR3 covers 15 residues. Trimming left V 2 bases short and J 0 bases short, with 10 bases between. The CDR3 region is CASSLSTQLNTEAFF. CDR3 nucleotides: TGTGCCAGCAGCTTATCGACACAACTGAACACTGAAGCTTTCTTT.

The chain combines TRBV28 with TRBJ2-1; D might be TRBD2 (5 bases). The CDR3 extends over 12 amino acids. Germline CDR1 and CDR2: MDHEN and SYDVKM. V lost 0 bases, J lost 8 bases, and 5 bases lay in between. DNA of the CDR3: TGTGCCAGCAGTTTATGGGAGGATGAGCAGTTCTTC. Protein product: CASSLWEDEQFF.

This rearrangement joins TRBV18 to TRBJ1-1, with D possibly being TRBD1 (5 bases). Germline V CDR1 and CDR2: KGHSH, LQKENI. The V and J ends lost 3 bases and 10 bases respectively, with 15 bases between them. The CDR3 sequence is 13 residues long. The CDR3 spells CASSPSIQGGAFF. CDR3 bases: TGTGCCAGCTCACCCTCTATCCAGGGTGGAGCTTTCTTT.

Only a few counts were recorded for this clone. The chain employs TRBV4-3 and TRBJ1-1; a possible D gene is TRBD1 (6 bases). This CDR3 is 12 amino acids long. The germline V and J ends were trimmed by 4 bases and 6 bases, with 9 bases remaining between them. Germline-derived CDR1 and CDR2 are LGHNA and YSLEER. The CDR3 is CASSLGQSEAFF. In DNA, the CDR3 is TGCGCCAGCAGCCTGGGACAATCTGAAGCTTTCTTT.

This rearrangement joins TRBV10-3 to TRBJ1-4; 9 positions match TRBD1. The CDR3 is made up of 16 amino acids. The V segment lost 0 bases and the J segment 8 bases; nucleotides outside the gene matches: 7. Germline CDR1 reads ENHRY; CDR2 reads SYGVKD. The CDR3 is CAISESQGQGREKLFF. In DNA, the CDR3 is TGTGCCATCAGTGAGTCGCAGGGACAGGGTCGAGAAAAACTGTTTTTT.

This clone has a single count. V is TRBV5-1 and J is TRBJ1-6, with 10 positions matching TRBD1. V dropped 4 bases and J dropped 10; count of bases not matched to a gene: 5. The CDR3 is 14 residues long. Germline loops: CDR1 SGHRS, CDR2 YFSETQ. CDR3 in DNA: TGCGCCAGCAGCAGACAGGGGGCACGATCACCCCTCCACTTT. It is translated as CASSRQGARSPLHF.

The chain links TRBV28 to TRBJ1-5; TRBD1 matches 8 bases. Germline CDR1 is MDHEN and CDR2 is SYDVKM. V trimming: 7 bases; J trimming: 0 bases; junction bases outside the gene matches: 8. The CDR3 runs 16 residues. The CDR3 region has the DNA TGTGCCAGCACCTCGCAGGGGGCGTTTAGCAATCAGCCCCAGCATTTT. This sequence encodes CASTSQGAFSNQPQHF.

The J gene is TRBJ2-5, the V gene TRBV5-1, with no clear D. The better agreement between TRBJ2-7 and the DNA end casts doubt on the J call. In germline, CDR1 is SGHRS, CDR2 YFSETQ. The CDR3 is 14 amino acids. DNA for the CDR3: TGCGCCAGCAGCTTTCTCGGCAGCCTCTACGAGCAGTACTTC. Translating it yields CASSFLGSLYEQYF.

V gene TRBV21-1 combines with J gene TRBJ1-1. TRBV21-1 is designated a pseudogene. The CDR3 is 17 amino acids. The chain's CDR3 is CASTANGWERGNTEAFF. CDR3 nucleotides: TGTGCCAGCACCGCAAACGGATGGGAGAGGGGGAACACTGAAGCTTTCTTT.

V is TRBV6-5 and J is TRBJ1-2; D gene uncertain. The CDR3 length is 14 residues. V gave up 2 bases and J gave up 8 bases, with 15 bases separating them. CDR1 and CDR2 (germline): MNHEY, SVGAGI. The CDR3 is CASSYRRDFKGYTF. The CDR3, as DNA: TGTGCCAGCAGTTACCGCAGAGACTTCAAAGGCTACACCTTC.

The chain links TRBV5-5 to TRBJ2-1; D perhaps matches TRBD1 (6 bases). Germline loops: CDR1 SGHKS, CDR2 YYEKEE (reference sequence). V was clipped by 0 bases and J by 0 bases, with 7 bases between them. The CDR3 spans 15 residues. The CDR3 loop reads CASSLGGGSYNEQFF. The DNA of the CDR3 is TGTGCCAGCAGCTTGGGAGGGGGCTCCTACAATGAGCAGTTCTTC.

This chain connects TRBV19 to TRBJ2-1; 15 nucleotides align to TRBD2. This CDR3 is 17 amino acids long. Germline lookup yields CDR1 LNHDA and CDR2 SQIVND (reference sequence). Trimming took 4 bases from V and 6 from J; bases not matched to a gene: 7. The CDR3 loop reads CASSTGLAGGRRNEQFF. The CDR3, as DNA: TGTGCCAGTAGTACGGGACTAGCGGGAGGTCGGCGCAATGAGCAGTTCTTC.

The chain uses TRBV5-1 and TRBJ2-7, with D possibly TRBD2 on 6 matching bases. Germline V CDR1 and CDR2: SGHRS, YFSETQ. The V and J ends lost 5 bases and 0 bases respectively, with 18 bases between them. This CDR3 contains 16 residues. Here the CDR3 reads CASSSGVLASSYEQYF. The CDR3 nucleotides read TGCGCCAGCAGTTCGGGGGTGTTGGCCTCCTCCTACGAGCAGTACTTC.

V gene TRBV6-4 combines with J gene TRBJ2-1; D is unresolved. CDR1 and CDR2 from the germline V gene are MRHNA and SNTAGT. V shed 9 bases and J shed 5 bases, with 11 bases lying between them. The CDR3 length is 12 residues. The CDR3 region has the DNA TGTGCCAGGGAACGGGCCAACAATGAGCAGTTCTTC. It yields the protein CARERANNEQFF.

J is TRBJ1-1 and V is TRBV29-1; D uncertain. The CDR3 loop spans 13 amino acids. The V gene's germline CDR1 is SQVTM and CDR2 ANQGSEA. V was clipped by 5 bases and J by 1 base, with 11 bases between them. The CDR3, as DNA: TGCAGCGTTAAACACCAATCGAACACTGAAGCTTTCTTT. Protein product: CSVKHQSNTEAFF.

This chain connects TRBV19 to TRBJ1-1; D might be TRBD1 (6 bases). The V gene's germline CDR1 is LNHDA and CDR2 SQIVND (reference sequence). With 10 bases removed from V and 11 bases from J, the gap between germline ends came to 17 bases. This CDR3 has 11 residues. The CDR3 protein is CATSEGGRAFF. The CDR3 DNA reads TGTGCCACATCAGAAGGGGGTCGCGCTTTCTTT.

The genes are TRBV5-1 and TRBJ1-5; weak D call: TRBD1 (6 bases). V was cut by 0 bases and J by 3 bases, with 10 bases left in between. This CDR3 has 15 amino acids. Germline V gene data show CDR1 as SGHRS and CDR2 as YFSETQ. CDR3 in DNA: TGCGCCAGCAGCTTGGGCGTGGGGGCCAATCAGCCCCAGCATTTT. Its translation: CASSLGVGANQPQHF.

The CDR3: CASSQWAGRTYEQYF. In nucleotides, the CDR3 is TGTGCCAGCAGCCAATGGGCAGGCCGAACCTACGAGCAGTACTTC. This rearrangement joins TRBV14 to TRBJ2-7; D gene unclear. The ends were cut back, 2 bases at V and 2 bases at J, with 13 bases in the middle. Germline lookup yields CDR1 SGHDN and CDR2 FVKESK. This CDR3 comprises 15 residues.

The rearrangement joins TRBV7-2 to TRBJ2-4, with 14 bases identical to TRBD2. The CDR3 extends over 18 amino acids. Losses at the gene ends were 5 bases for V and 4 bases for J; bases not matched to a gene: 10. Germline V gives CDR1 SGHTA, CDR2 FQGNSA. CDR3 sequence (DNA): TGTGCCAGCAGCCCTAGTGGGACTAGCGGGAGCAGGAAAAACATTCAGTACTTC. Its translation: CASSPSGTSGSRKNIQYF.

The V call is TRBV4-3, the J call TRBJ2-1; no clear D gene. With 8 bases removed from V and 3 bases from J, the gap between germline ends came to 11 bases. The CDR3 length is 13 residues. Per the germline V gene, CDR1 is LGHNA and CDR2 is YSLEER. DNA of the CDR3: TGCGCCAGCTCTTCTAGATTCTACAATGAGCAGTTCTTC. Protein: CASSSRFYNEQFF.

The chain employs TRBV5-4 and TRBJ2-1; 8 bases are shared with TRBD2. The CDR3 loop spans 13 amino acids. Germline V lookup: CDR1 SGHNT, CDR2 YYREEE (reference sequence). The V gene end was trimmed by 4 bases and the J gene end by 7 bases; junction bases not matched to a gene: 4. CDR3 amino acids: CASSPSGGNEQFF. The CDR3 region has the DNA TGTGCCAGCAGCCCGTCGGGGGGGAATGAGCAGTTCTTC.

The V gene is TRBV11-2, the J gene TRBJ2-2; a possible D gene is TRBD1 (5 bases). V dropped 5 bases and J dropped 6 bases, with 10 bases sitting between them. Per germline, CDR1 SGHAT and CDR2 FQNNGV. The CDR3 sequence is 13 residues long. The CDR3 reads CASSETVAGELFF. DNA of the CDR3: TGTGCCAGCAGCGAGACAGTAGCCGGGGAGCTGTTTTTT. Based on the CDR3 plus reference TRBV11-2 and TRBJ2-2, the full variable domain is EAGVAQSPRYKIIEKRQSVAFWCNPISGHATLYWYQQILGQGPKLLIQFQNNGVVDDSQLPKDRFSAERLKGVDSTLKIQPAKLEDSAVYLCASSETVAGELFFGEGSRLTVL.

The chain has TRBV7-6 and TRBJ2-5, with 8 nucleotides matching TRBD2. Germline-derived CDR1 and CDR2 are SGHVS and FNYEAQ. The CDR3 consists of 17 residues. V gave up 5 bases and J gave up 3 bases; unmatched junction bases: 14. Here the CDR3 reads CASSPIGGGGSKETQYF. The CDR3 DNA sequence: TGTGCCAGCAGCCCTATCGGGGGCGGGGGGTCCAAAGAGACCCAGTACTTC.

V usage is TRBV27 and J usage is TRBJ2-3; no definite D call. The germline V and J ends were trimmed by 6 bases and 0 bases, with 7 bases remaining between them. Germline CDR1 MNHEY, CDR2 SMNVEV (reference sequence). This CDR3 region has 13 residues. CDR3 DNA sequence: TGTGCCAGCAGGGGCGCTAGCACAGATACGCAGTATTTT. This sequence encodes CASRGASTDTQYF.